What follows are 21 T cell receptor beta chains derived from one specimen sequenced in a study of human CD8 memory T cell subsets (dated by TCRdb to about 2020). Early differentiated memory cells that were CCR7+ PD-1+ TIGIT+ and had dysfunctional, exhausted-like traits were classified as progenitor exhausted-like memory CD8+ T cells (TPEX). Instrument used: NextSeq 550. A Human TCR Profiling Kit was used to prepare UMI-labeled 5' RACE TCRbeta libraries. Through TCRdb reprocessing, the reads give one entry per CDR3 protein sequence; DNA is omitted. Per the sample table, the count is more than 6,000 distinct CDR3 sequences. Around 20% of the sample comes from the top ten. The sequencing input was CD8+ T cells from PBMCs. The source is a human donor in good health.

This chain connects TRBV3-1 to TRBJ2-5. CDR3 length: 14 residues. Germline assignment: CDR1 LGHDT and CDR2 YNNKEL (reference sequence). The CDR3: CASSQEHSGETQYF.

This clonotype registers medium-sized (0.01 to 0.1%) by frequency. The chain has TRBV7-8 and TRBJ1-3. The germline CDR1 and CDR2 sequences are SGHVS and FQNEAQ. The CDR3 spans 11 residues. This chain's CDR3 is CASSLGNTIYF.

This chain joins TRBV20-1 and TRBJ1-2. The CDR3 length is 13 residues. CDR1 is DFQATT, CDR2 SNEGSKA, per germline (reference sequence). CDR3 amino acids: CSARAGLFSGYTF.

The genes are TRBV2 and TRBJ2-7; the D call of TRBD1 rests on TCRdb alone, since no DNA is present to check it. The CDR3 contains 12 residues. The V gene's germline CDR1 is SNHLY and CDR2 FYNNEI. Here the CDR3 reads CASSWGTYEQYF. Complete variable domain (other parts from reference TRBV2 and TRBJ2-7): EPEVTQTPSHQVTQMGQEVILRCVPISNHLYFYWYRQILGQKVEFLVSFYNNEISEKSEIFDDQFSVERPDGSNFTLKIRSTKLEDSAMYFCASSWGTYEQYFGPGTRLTVT.

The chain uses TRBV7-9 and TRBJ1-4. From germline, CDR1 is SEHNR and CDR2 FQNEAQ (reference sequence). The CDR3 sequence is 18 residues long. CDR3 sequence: CASSLPLHPSETNEKLFF.

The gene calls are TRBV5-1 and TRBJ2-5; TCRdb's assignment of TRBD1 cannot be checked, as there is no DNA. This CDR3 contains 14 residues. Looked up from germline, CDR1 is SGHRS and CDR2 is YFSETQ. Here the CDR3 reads CASSLPPEGETQYF.

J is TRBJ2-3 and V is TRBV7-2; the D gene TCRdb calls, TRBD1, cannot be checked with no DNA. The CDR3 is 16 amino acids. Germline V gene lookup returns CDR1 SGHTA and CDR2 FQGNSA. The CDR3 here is CASSPTGTGIMVTQYF.

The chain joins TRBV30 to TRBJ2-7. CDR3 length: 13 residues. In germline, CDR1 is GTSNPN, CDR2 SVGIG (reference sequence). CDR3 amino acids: CAWTFDGSYEQYF.

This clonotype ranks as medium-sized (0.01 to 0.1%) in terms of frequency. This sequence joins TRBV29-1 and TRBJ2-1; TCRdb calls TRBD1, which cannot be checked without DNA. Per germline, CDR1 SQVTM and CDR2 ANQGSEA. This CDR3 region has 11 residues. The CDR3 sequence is CSVAWGNEQFF.

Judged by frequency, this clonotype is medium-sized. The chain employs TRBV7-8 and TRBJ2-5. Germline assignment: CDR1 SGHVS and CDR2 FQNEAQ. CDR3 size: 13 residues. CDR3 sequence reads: CASSLLEQETQYF.

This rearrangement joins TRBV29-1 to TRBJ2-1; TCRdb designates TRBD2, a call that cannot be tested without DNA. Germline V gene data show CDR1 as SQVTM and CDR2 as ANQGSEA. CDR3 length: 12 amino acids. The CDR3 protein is CSVVERGGTQFF.

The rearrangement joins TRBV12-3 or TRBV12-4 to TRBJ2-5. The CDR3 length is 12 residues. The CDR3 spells CASREMGETQYF.

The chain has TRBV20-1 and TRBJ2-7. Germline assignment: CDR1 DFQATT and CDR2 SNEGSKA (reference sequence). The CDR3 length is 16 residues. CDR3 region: CSARDINGERPYEQYF.

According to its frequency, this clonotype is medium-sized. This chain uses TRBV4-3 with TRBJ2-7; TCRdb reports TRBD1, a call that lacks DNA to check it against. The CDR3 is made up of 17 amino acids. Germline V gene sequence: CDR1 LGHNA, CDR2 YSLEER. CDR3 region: CASSQLLGPGSIYEQYF.

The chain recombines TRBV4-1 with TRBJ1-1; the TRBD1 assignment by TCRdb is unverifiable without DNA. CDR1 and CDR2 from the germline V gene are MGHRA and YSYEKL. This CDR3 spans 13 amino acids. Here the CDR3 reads CASSFRGGTEAFF.

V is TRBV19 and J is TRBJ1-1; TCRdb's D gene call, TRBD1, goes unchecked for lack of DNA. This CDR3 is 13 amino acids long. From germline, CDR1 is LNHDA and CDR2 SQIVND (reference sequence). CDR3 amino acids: CASCGQENTEAFF.

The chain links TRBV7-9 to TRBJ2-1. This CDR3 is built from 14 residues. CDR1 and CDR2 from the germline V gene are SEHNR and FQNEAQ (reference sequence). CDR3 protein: CASSLVRSYNEQFF. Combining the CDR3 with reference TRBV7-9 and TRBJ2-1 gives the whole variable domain DTGVSQNPRHKITKRGQNVTFRCDPISEHNRLYWYRQTLGQGPEFLTYFQNEAQLEKSRLLSDRFSAERPKGSFSTLEIQRTEQGDSAMYLCASSLVRSYNEQFFGPGTRLTVL.

Here the CDR3 reads CASSRRGTYNSPLHF. The chain has TRBV28 and TRBJ1-6; TCRdb returns TRBD1, unconfirmable since there is no DNA. Germline V CDR1 and CDR2: MDHEN, SYDVKM. The CDR3 extends over 15 amino acids.

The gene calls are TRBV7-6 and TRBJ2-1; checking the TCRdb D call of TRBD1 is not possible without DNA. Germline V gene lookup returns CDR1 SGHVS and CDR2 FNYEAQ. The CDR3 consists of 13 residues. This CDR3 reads CASSSRVWNEQFF.

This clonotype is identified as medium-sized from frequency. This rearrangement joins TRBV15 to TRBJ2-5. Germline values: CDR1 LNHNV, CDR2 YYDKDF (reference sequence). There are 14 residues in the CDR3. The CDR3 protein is CATSSEMPKETQYF.

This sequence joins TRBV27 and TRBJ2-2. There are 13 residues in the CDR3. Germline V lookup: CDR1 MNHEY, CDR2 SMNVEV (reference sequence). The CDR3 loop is CASSPANTGELFF.